These 25 T cell receptor beta chains came from one sample sequenced in a study of T cell changes during pregnancy in multiple sclerosis. Generated by immunoSEQ multiplex PCR, the TCRdb table keeps only in-frame clones and is missing some. The table lists fewer than 30,000 clones, 90% to 95% of them singletons. Sequencing was performed on CD8+ T cells from peripheral blood mononuclear cells, taken before pregnancy. Receptors were obtained from a female donor with multiple sclerosis, enrolled in a pregnancy study.

This rearrangement joins TRBV27 to TRBJ2-7; TRBD2 matches 7 bases. J gave up 4 bases and V 6 bases, and 9 bases lay outside the gene matches. Germline V gene lookup returns CDR1 MNHEY and CDR2 SMNVEV (reference sequence). CDR3 length: 14 amino acids. DNA of the CDR3: TGTGCCAGCAGGGCTGGGACTATTTATTACGAGCAGTACTTC. Translating it yields CASRAGTIYYEQYF.

The gene calls are TRBV6-1 and TRBJ1-2; D uncertain. The germline V and J ends were trimmed by 3 bases and 4 bases, with 12 bases remaining between them. The germline CDR1 and CDR2 sequences are MNHNS and SASEGT. The CDR3 length is 14 residues. The CDR3 nucleotides are TGTGCCAGCAGTGATGAAGGAACGGGCTATGGCTACACCTTC. It is translated as CASSDEGTGYGYTF.

The chain has TRBV27 and TRBJ2-7, with 9 bases lining up with TRBD2. The CDR3 has 16 amino acids. The germline gives CDR1 MNHEY, CDR2 SMNVEV (reference sequence). With V trimmed by 4 bases and J by 3 bases, 10 bases remained unmatched. This chain's CDR3 is CASSSSSGESFYEQYF. The CDR3 DNA reads as TGTGCCAGCAGTTCCTCTAGCGGGGAGAGTTTCTACGAGCAGTACTTC.

The V and J genes are TRBV7-9 and TRBJ2-7; 7 bases fit TRBD1. Germline V lookup: CDR1 SEHNR, CDR2 FQNEAQ (reference sequence). J was trimmed by 1 base and V by 5 bases; bases with no gene match: 5. CDR3 length: 14 residues. This CDR3 is CASSPRDSSYEQYF. The CDR3 coding sequence is TGTGCCAGCAGCCCCCGGGACAGTTCCTACGAGCAGTACTTC.

V usage is TRBV11-2 and J usage is TRBJ1-1; 7 bases align to TRBD1. CDR3 length: 15 residues. J was trimmed by 3 bases and V by 4 bases; bases with no gene match: 8. Germline V lookup: CDR1 SGHAT, CDR2 FQNNGV. The CDR3 DNA reads as TGTGCCAGCAGCTCCTTCGACAGGGACCACACTGAAGCTTTCTTT. This translates into CASSSFDRDHTEAFF.

The chain carries TRBV7-2 and TRBJ2-7, with 9 bases lining up with TRBD2. V dropped 1 base and J dropped 6; count of bases not matched to a gene: 7. The CDR3 covers 15 residues. Germline CDR1 SGHTA, CDR2 FQGNSA. CDR3 amino acids: CASSLVLGGRVEQYF. The CDR3 nucleotides are TGTGCCAGCAGCTTAGTCTTGGGCGGGAGGGTCGAGCAGTACTTC.

The chain links TRBV15 to TRBJ2-2; maybe TRBD1 (5 bases). The CDR3 covers 15 residues. The germline V and J ends were trimmed by 0 bases and 2 bases, with 7 bases remaining between them. The germline CDR1 and CDR2 sequences are LNHNV and YYDKDF (reference sequence). In DNA, the CDR3 is TGTGCCACCAGCAGAGATGACAGAAACACCGGGGAGCTGTTTTTT. As protein: CATSRDDRNTGELFF.

The chain recombines TRBV4-1 with TRBJ2-7; TRBD1 matches at 7 bases. The germline CDR1 and CDR2 sequences are MGHRA and YSYEKL. The CDR3 extends over 15 amino acids. V shed 1 base and J 1 base; nucleotides not matched to a gene: 4. For the CDR3, the DNA is TGCGCCAGCAGCCAAGTGACAGGGCGATCCTACGAGCAGTACTTC. Translating gives CASSQVTGRSYEQYF.

The J gene is TRBJ2-7, the V gene TRBV19; TRBD2 aligns across 9 bases. The ends lost 1 base at V and 5 bases at J; junction bases unmatched: 3. Germline lookup yields CDR1 LNHDA and CDR2 SQIVND (reference sequence). The CDR3 extends over 14 amino acids. The CDR3: CASSIGGRAHEQYF. CDR3 in DNA: TGTGCCAGTAGTATAGGCGGGAGGGCCCACGAGCAGTACTTC.

J is TRBJ2-7 and V is TRBV7-6; D unclear. The CDR3 covers 13 residues. In germline, CDR1 is SGHVS, CDR2 FNYEAQ. Trimming took 0 bases from V and 2 from J, leaving 5 bases between them. CDR3 loop: CASSLAPAYEQYF. CDR3 bases: TGTGCCAGCAGCTTAGCCCCAGCCTACGAGCAGTACTTC.

Concerning this clone itself: The CDR3 ends on some other residue instead of the conserved phenylalanine or tryptophan, so this is likely a read error. The limits of the CDR3 on the DNA are not certain, so only TCRdb's listed CDR3 is given. The CDR3: CASSAPNRGPPAL. This chain joins TRBV7-9 and TRBJ1-2; TRBD1 is the table's D call, not checked against the DNA. Germline V gene lookup returns CDR1 SEHNR and CDR2 FQNEAQ (reference sequence). The CDR3 adds up to 13 amino acids, both ends counted.

CDR3 bases: TGTGCCAGTACCTGGACTGACTCCTACAATGAGCAGTTCTTC. This gives the protein CASTWTDSYNEQFF. The genes are TRBV19 and TRBJ2-1, with D possibly being TRBD2 (5 bases). Germline values: CDR1 LNHDA, CDR2 SQIVND (reference sequence). The V end was cut by 7 bases, the J end by 0 bases, with 10 bases between. The CDR3 totals 14 residues.

J is TRBJ2-1 and V is TRBV14, with 13 bases identical to TRBD2. From germline, CDR1 is SGHDN and CDR2 FVKESK. V gave up 0 bases and J gave up 7 bases; unmatched junction bases: 6. The CDR3 consists of 17 residues. The CDR3 protein is CASSQDGLAGDSNEQFF. The CDR3 DNA sequence: TGTGCCAGCAGCCAAGACGGACTAGCGGGAGACTCGAATGAGCAGTTCTTC.

The chain employs TRBV7-9 and TRBJ2-5, with D maybe TRBD2 (5 bases). The CDR3 sequence is 13 residues long. The germline V and J ends were trimmed by 3 bases and 2 bases, with 7 bases remaining between them. The V gene's germline CDR1 is SEHNR and CDR2 FQNEAQ (reference sequence). This CDR3 is CASSLGVQETQYF. The CDR3, as DNA: TGTGCCAGCAGCTTGGGAGTTCAAGAGACCCAGTACTTC.

The genes are TRBV4-1 and TRBJ1-1, with a tentative D call TRBD1 (5 bases). Germline CDR1 MGHRA, CDR2 YSYEKL. The CDR3 is made up of 14 amino acids. The V end was cut by 6 bases, the J end by 0 bases, with 11 bases between. As DNA, the CDR3 is TGCGCCAGCAGTCCCCGACAGATGAACACTGAAGCTTTCTTT. Residues: CASSPRQMNTEAFF.

This chain connects TRBV7-8 to TRBJ2-7; D uncertain. Germline V CDR1 and CDR2: SGHVS, FQNEAQ. Trimming removed 2 bases from V and 1 base from J, with 9 bases in between. This CDR3 is 14 amino acids long. The CDR3 DNA sequence: TGTGCCAGCAGCTTAACGAGGATTTCCTACGAGCAGTACTTC. Translation: CASSLTRISYEQYF.

CDR3 sequence (DNA): TGTGCCAGTAGTATGGGACAGTACGGCTACACCTTC. It codes for CASSMGQYGYTF. The V and J genes are TRBV19 and TRBJ1-2; 7 bases map to TRBD1. In germline, CDR1 is LNHDA, CDR2 SQIVND (reference sequence). CDR3 length equals 12 residues. Losses at the gene ends were 3 bases for V and 8 bases for J; bases not matched to a gene: 3.

This clone was seen a handful of times. The chain couples TRBV9 to TRBJ1-1, with a tentative D call TRBD1 (6 bases). The CDR3 runs to 17 residues. Trimming left V 0 bases short and J 0 bases short, with 15 bases between. Germline V gene sequence: CDR1 SGDLS, CDR2 YYNGEE. Here the CDR3 reads CASSVAPSRGMNTEAFF. The CDR3 DNA follows: TGTGCCAGCAGCGTAGCCCCCAGTAGGGGGATGAACACTGAAGCTTTCTTT. Filled out from reference TRBV9 and TRBJ1-1, the complete variable domain reads DSGVTQTPKHLITATGQRVTLRCSPRSGDLSVYWYQQSLDQGLQFLIQYYNGEERAKGNILERFSAQQFPDLHSELNLSSLELGDSALYFCASSVAPSRGMNTEAFFGQGTRLTVV.

The CDR3 coding sequence is TGTGCCAGCATTCCGAGTGGGGGGACCTTCACAGATACGCAGTATTTT. Amino acids: CASIPSGGTFTDTQYF. The rearrangement uses TRBV27 and TRBJ2-3; D may be TRBD2 (6 bases). The V end lost 7 bases, the J end lost 2 bases, and 19 bases lay between the germline ends. The CDR3 extends over 16 amino acids. Germline values: CDR1 MNHEY, CDR2 SMNVEV (reference sequence).

The genes are TRBV4-3 and TRBJ2-7; D gene ambiguous. Germline CDR1 is LGHNA and CDR2 is YSLEER. The CDR3 length is 15 residues. Trimming cost V 0 bases and J 3 bases, with 12 bases left between them. CDR3 coding DNA: TGCGCCAGCAGCCAAGATGACGGAGTATACTACGAGCAGTACTTC. Its translation is CASSQDDGVYYEQYF.

This clone was seen a single time. The J gene is TRBJ1-5, the V gene TRBV15; 7 nucleotides align to TRBD1. J gave up 0 bases and V 5 bases, and 13 bases lay outside the gene matches. The CDR3 extends over 18 amino acids. Germline CDR1 and CDR2: LNHNV and YYDKDF (reference sequence). The CDR3 coding sequence is TGTGCCACCAGCGGGACCCGACAGGGCACATATAGCAATCAGCCCCAGCATTTT. Translated, it gives CATSGTRQGTYSNQPQHF.

This chain uses TRBV2 with TRBJ2-7; D perhaps matches TRBD1 (5 bases). From germline, CDR1 is SNHLY and CDR2 FYNNEI. V was trimmed by 6 bases and J by 6 bases, leaving 12 bases between them. This CDR3 is built from 12 residues. The CDR3 coding sequence is TGTGCCAGCAGCCTAGGGGCCATCGAGCAGTACTTC. Its translation is CASSLGAIEQYF.

The rearrangement uses TRBV7-3 and TRBJ2-3; D is unclear. The CDR3 is made up of 13 amino acids. V dropped 4 bases and J dropped 3 bases, with 8 bases sitting between them. Looked up from germline, CDR1 is SGHTA and CDR2 is FQGTGA. CDR3 in amino acids: CASSYTLTDTQYF. The CDR3 region has the DNA TGTGCCAGCAGCTACACGTTAACAGATACGCAGTATTTT.

This clone appeared once. The rearrangement joins TRBV27 to TRBJ2-5; tentative D call: TRBD2 (6 bases). The CDR3 totals 13 residues. The V and J ends lost 2 bases and 7 bases respectively, with 11 bases between them. Per the germline V gene, CDR1 is MNHEY and CDR2 is SMNVEV (reference sequence). The CDR3 is CASSLGTAGTQYF. For the CDR3, the DNA is TGTGCCAGCAGTTTAGGGACTGCGGGGACCCAGTACTTC.

A single count supports this clone. The chain is built from TRBV5-8 and TRBJ2-7; TRBD2 is a possible D gene (5 bases). Trimming stripped 0 bases from V and 6 bases from J, with 22 bases between. CDR3 length: 17 residues. Per germline, CDR1 SGHTS and CDR2 YDEGEE. CDR3 sequence reads: CASSLALQTRGYGEQYF. CDR3 DNA: TGTGCCAGCAGCTTGGCCCTACAGACCCGCGGGTACGGCGAGCAGTACTTC.